The 5 T cell receptor beta chains presented below share a single source sample, sequenced in a study of identical twins. In TCRdb, the 5' RACE reads were re-called with MiXCR into one record per CDR3 protein. The sample shows roughly 750,000 distinct CDR3 sequences, around 21% of them seen only once. The same sample was also studied in work on T cells expressing NK-cell markers.

The sequenced sample consisted of PBMCs. These receptors were taken from a woman under 30 in good health.

This clonotype occurred a few times. It may be a read error: a sequence one base away is much more abundant. CDR3 bases: TGTGCCAGCAGCCAGGGGATCGGGGAGCTGTTTTTT. This gives the protein CASSQGIGELFF. The chain couples TRBV7-9 to TRBJ2-2; perhaps TRBD1 as D (6 bases). This CDR3 contains 12 residues. V lost 5 bases, J lost 7 bases, and 8 bases lay in between. Germline assignment: CDR1 SEHNR and CDR2 FQNEAQ (reference sequence).

This chain links TRBV6-5 with TRBJ2-5, with unresolved D. The CDR3 extends over 13 amino acids. CDR1 is MNHEY and CDR2 is SVGAGI in the germline V gene. V was clipped by 2 bases and J by 6 bases, with 10 bases between them. The CDR3 sequence is CASSYGQEKTQYF. In DNA form, the CDR3 reads TGTGCCAGCAGTTACGGGCAGGAGAAGACCCAGTACTTC.

A few counts support this clonotype. This sequence joins TRBV6-5 and TRBJ2-6; weak D call: TRBD1 (6 bases). With 2 bases removed from V and 2 bases from J, the gap between germline ends came to 10 bases. Germline V gene sequence: CDR1 MNHEY, CDR2 SVGAGI. There are 16 residues in the CDR3. CDR3 residues: CASSYDHRAGANVLTF. DNA for the CDR3: TGTGCCAGCAGTTACGACCACAGGGCTGGGGCCAACGTCCTGACTTTC.

The rearrangement joins TRBV29-1 to TRBJ2-7; 9 nucleotides align to TRBD2. V gave up 4 bases and J gave up 4 bases; unmatched junction bases: 14. CDR3 size: 16 residues. CDR1 is SQVTM and CDR2 is ANQGSEA in the germline V gene. CDR3 protein: CSVVLAGPFSPYEQYF. The DNA of the CDR3 is TGCAGCGTTGTGCTAGCGGGGCCGTTCAGTCCTTACGAGCAGTACTTC.

There are a few counts of this clonotype. The chain uses TRBV20-1 and TRBJ2-3; possibly TRBD1 for D (5 bases). This CDR3 comprises 13 residues. V was shortened by 2 bases and J by 3 bases, with 9 bases between the two germline ends. CDR1 and CDR2 from the germline V gene are DFQATT and SNEGSKA (reference sequence). This chain's CDR3 is CSARQGITDTQYF. As DNA, the CDR3 is TGCAGTGCTAGACAGGGAATTACAGATACGCAGTATTTT.